This T cell receptor (beta chain) was sequenced for a study of T cell repertoires in cytomegalovirus infection. About the study: Selection of CMV epitopes for the study included recently identified HLA-C-restricted and well-studied HLA-B-restricted ones. CMV infection together with matching HLA type was indicated by public TCR beta signatures. Overall study findings and caveats: Within the response measured ex vivo, HLA-C-restricted CMV-specific TCR beta clonotypes were dominant. CMV carriers with the relevant HLA were identified by cumulative public TCR beta family frequency.

This clonotype was picked up many times. Its specificity is unknown. V was clipped by 4 bases and J by 3 bases, with 18 bases between them. CDR3 size: 16 residues. The germline V gene encodes CDR1 SEHNR and CDR2 FQNEAQ (reference sequence). TCRdb fed the reads into MiXCR, producing one record per CDR3 protein. Of around 900,000 distinct CDR3 sequences listed, 31% are singletons. The chain couples TRBV7-9 to TRBJ1-2; D unclear. This TCR was recovered from a human donor in good health (CMV status not recorded). Some clones in this sample may be carry-over from other donors' samples. The sequences come from cultured CD8+ T cells from PBMCs, collected from culture after CMV antigen stimulation. The CDR3 spells CASSSSQQTRYYGYTF. The CDR3, as DNA: TGTGCCAGCAGCTCTTCCCAGCAGACACGGTACTATGGCTACACCTTC. The entire variable domain, with the rest obtained from reference TRBV7-9 and TRBJ1-2, is as follows: DTGVSQNPRHKITKRGQNVTFRCDPISEHNRLYWYRQTLGQGPEFLTYFQNEAQLEKSRLLSDRFSAERPKGSFSTLEIQRTEQGDSAMYLCASSSSQQTRYYGYTFGSGTRLTVV.